The 8 T cell receptor beta chains below come from one sample, sequenced in a study of control samples from healthy donors and cancer patients. Profiled with immunoSEQ multiplex PCR; TCRdb holds only in-frame clones, not every one. The sample carries some 100,000 clones, roughly 87% recorded once. Sequenced sample: blood. Receptors originate from a woman aged 50 to 65 in good health.

V usage is TRBV30 and J usage is TRBJ1-1; D perhaps matches TRBD1 (6 bases). The CDR3 covers 14 residues. CDR1 and CDR2 (germline): GTSNPN, SVGIG (reference sequence). Trimming shortened V by 4 bases and J by 1 base, and 13 bases separated the two germline ends. In DNA form, the CDR3 reads TGTGCCTGGACGTGGGGGGGGGCGAACACTGAAGCTTTCTTT. Amino acids: CAWTWGGANTEAFF.

In this sample, this clone turned up a few times. V and J are TRBV4-1 and TRBJ2-5; TRBD2 might be the D (7 bases). CDR3 size: 16 residues. Trimming shortened V by 6 bases and J by 5 bases, and 22 bases separated the two germline ends. Germline loops: CDR1 MGHRA, CDR2 YSYEKL. The CDR3 reads CASRPMGRGLGETQYF. The DNA for the CDR3 is TGCGCCAGCAGGCCAATGGGGCGGGGGCTAGGGGAGACCCAGTACTTC.

The CDR3 DNA reads as TGTGCCAGCAGCTCGGACCTCGGATCCTATAATTCACCCCTCCACTTT. Amino acids: CASSSDLGSYNSPLHF. The rearrangement joins TRBV5-5 to TRBJ1-6; D is unclear. Germline-derived CDR1 and CDR2 are SGHKS and YYEKEE (reference sequence). Trimming stripped 3 bases from V and 1 base from J, with 11 bases between. The CDR3 is made up of 16 amino acids.

The J gene is TRBJ2-2, the V gene TRBV5-4; the match to TRBD2 covers 7 bases. Germline trimming cut 4 bases from V and 5 bases from J; bases unmatched to any gene: 5. The CDR3 spans 14 residues. CDR1 and CDR2 (germline): SGHNT, YYREEE (reference sequence). In DNA, the CDR3 is TGTGCCAGCAGCAGGGAGGGAAGGACCGGGGAGCTGTTTTTT. It is translated as CASSREGRTGELFF.

The chain joins TRBV10-3 to TRBJ2-2; 7 bases are a match to TRBD2. The germline V gene has CDR1 ENHRY and CDR2 SYGVKD. This CDR3 spans 17 amino acids. V was clipped by 4 bases and J by 2 bases; unmatched bases: 10. The CDR3 loop reads CAISAYLSGINTGELFF. Here the CDR3 DNA reads TGTGCCATCAGTGCCTACCTCAGCGGGATAAACACCGGGGAGCTGTTTTTT.

The chain has TRBV11-2 and TRBJ1-5; D is uncertain. The CDR3 spans 12 residues. Trimming pared 1 base from V and 3 bases from J, leaving 1 base between. Germline CDR1 is SGHAT and CDR2 is FQNNGV. CDR3 region: CASSLANQPQHF. The CDR3, as DNA: TGTGCCAGCAGCTTAGCCAATCAGCCCCAGCATTTT.

This rearrangement joins TRBV13 to TRBJ1-2; the match to TRBD1 covers 9 bases. This CDR3 region has 14 residues. Germline-derived CDR1 and CDR2 are PRHDT and FYEKMQ (reference sequence). Unmatched junction bases numbered 4, after V lost 5 bases and J lost 3 bases. The CDR3 here is CASSRGQGDYGYTF. The DNA for the CDR3 is TGTGCCAGCAGCCGGGGACAGGGAGACTATGGCTACACCTTC.

This clone was picked up one time. The rearrangement joins TRBV19 to TRBJ1-5; D possibly corresponds to TRBD1 (6 bases). Germline assignment: CDR1 LNHDA and CDR2 SQIVND (reference sequence). This CDR3 contains 15 residues. V shed 6 bases and J shed 7 bases, with 19 bases lying between them. As DNA, the CDR3 is TGTGCCAGTAGGAATGACAGGCAGAGAACCCAGCCCCAGCATTTT. It is translated as CASRNDRQRTQPQHF.